Presented here are 19 T cell receptor beta chains from one specimen sequenced in a study of technical replicates of blood from several donors. The table came from immunoSEQ multiplex PCR; TCRdb's copy has only in-frame clones and leaves some out. The table records around 61,000 clones, more than 95% of them present only once. The sequenced material came from T cells isolated from PBMCs. The source of these receptors is a human donor in good health.

The chain couples TRBV7-9 to TRBJ2-3; no clear D. Trimming took 2 bases from V and 0 from J, leaving 3 bases between them. Germline V CDR1 and CDR2: SEHNR, FQNEAQ (reference sequence). The CDR3 is made up of 13 amino acids. DNA of the CDR3: TGTGCCAGCAGCTTATCTAGCACAGATACGCAGTATTTT. This sequence encodes CASSLSSTDTQYF.

This clone is a singleton in its sample. This rearrangement joins TRBV28 to TRBJ2-3; D perhaps matches TRBD2 (5 bases). Germline lookup yields CDR1 MDHEN and CDR2 SYDVKM. CDR3 length: 15 residues. Trimming pared 6 bases from V and 3 bases from J, leaving 16 bases between. CDR3 in amino acids: CASRAEVGGTDTQYF. The CDR3 DNA sequence: TGTGCCAGCAGGGCGGAGGTGGGCGGTACAGATACGCAGTATTTT. The variable domain in full, with the rest retrieved from reference TRBV28 and TRBJ2-3, is DVKVTQSSRYLVKRTGEKVFLECVQDMDHENMFWYRQDPGLGLRLIYFSYDVKMKEKGDIPEGYSVSREKKERFSLILESASTNQTSMYLCASRAEVGGTDTQYFGPGTRLTVL.

The chain employs TRBV25-1 and TRBJ2-7, with D possibly matching TRBD1 (6 bases). Germline CDR1 reads MGHDK; CDR2 reads SYGVNS. This CDR3 is 14 amino acids long. V lost 1 base and J lost 3, with 10 bases in between. Here the CDR3 DNA reads TGTGCCAGCAGTGAATCTGGGACAAGCTACGAGCAGTACTTC. Amino acid sequence: CASSESGTSYEQYF.

The chain couples TRBV10-1 to TRBJ1-1, with D maybe TRBD1 (5 bases). This CDR3 is 19 amino acids long. Germline values: CDR1 WNHNN, CDR2 SYGVQD (reference sequence). With 6 bases removed from V and 0 bases from J, the gap between germline ends came to 26 bases. Here the CDR3 DNA reads TGCGCCAGCAGGGGGGGGGTTCATTTCCTATCGGTCCTGAACACTGAAGCTTTCTTT. It yields the protein CASRGGVHFLSVLNTEAFF.

The genes are TRBV19 and TRBJ2-5; 11 nucleotides match TRBD1. Germline V CDR1 and CDR2: LNHDA, SQIVND (reference sequence). J gave up 4 bases and V 7 bases, and 8 bases lay outside the gene matches. This CDR3 is built from 15 residues. The CDR3 protein is CASKPGTGGGETQYF. CDR3 in DNA: TGTGCCAGTAAACCCGGGACAGGGGGGGGAGAGACCCAGTACTTC.

In its sample, this clone was seen once. The V call is TRBV27, the J call TRBJ1-1; D not certain. The CDR3 runs to 16 residues. The V gene's germline CDR1 is MNHEY and CDR2 SMNVEV (reference sequence). Trimming shortened V by 2 bases and J by 3 bases, and 16 bases separated the two germline ends. The CDR3 protein is CASSLIAGSGYTEAFF. DNA for the CDR3: TGTGCCAGCAGTTTAATCGCGGGGTCGGGGTACACTGAAGCTTTCTTT.

The chain uses TRBV27 and TRBJ2-2; 14 nucleotides align to TRBD2. The CDR3 is 19 residues long. J was trimmed by 7 bases and V by 6 bases; bases with no gene match: 16. The V gene's germline CDR1 is MNHEY and CDR2 SMNVEV (reference sequence). The CDR3 DNA reads TGTGCCAGCAGAAAACCGGGACTAGCGGGGGCCCAAAGGGGCGGGGAGCTGTTTTTT. Translation: CASRKPGLAGAQRGGELFF.

The rearrangement joins TRBV27 to TRBJ1-1, with TRBD1 as a possible D gene (5 bases). The germline V and J ends were trimmed by 6 bases and 5 bases, with 19 bases remaining between them. Looked up from germline, CDR1 is MNHEY and CDR2 is SMNVEV (reference sequence). This CDR3 spans 15 amino acids. DNA for the CDR3: TGTGCCAGCAGAGTCGGATCCCAGGGAGGGACTGAAGCTTTCTTT. Translating it yields CASRVGSQGGTEAFF.

V gene TRBV19 combines with J gene TRBJ1-5, with TRBD1 as a possible D gene (5 bases). Germline loops: CDR1 LNHDA, CDR2 SQIVND (reference sequence). V was trimmed by 3 bases and J by 0 bases, leaving 12 bases between them. CDR3 length: 16 residues. CDR3 amino acids: CASSIKGSTSNQPQHF. The CDR3 DNA follows: TGTGCCAGTAGTATTAAGGGGTCTACTAGCAATCAGCCCCAGCATTTT.

V and J are TRBV2 and TRBJ1-6; D gene unclear. Germline CDR1 is SNHLY and CDR2 is FYNNEI. This CDR3 spans 14 amino acids. The V and J ends lost 1 base and 4 bases respectively, with 5 bases between them. In DNA, the CDR3 is TGTGCCAGCAGTGAAGGCAGATATAATTCACCCCTCCACTTT. Residues: CASSEGRYNSPLHF.

The J gene is TRBJ1-2, the V gene TRBV6-6, with 7 bases lining up with TRBD1. The CDR3 consists of 13 residues. The V segment lost 7 bases and the J segment 7 bases; nucleotides outside the gene matches: 9. The V gene's germline CDR1 is MNHNY and CDR2 SVGAGI (reference sequence). The CDR3 nucleotides read TGTGCCAGCAAGGGGGCAGTTAGGTCTGGCTACACCTTC. This translates into CASKGAVRSGYTF.

The CDR3 sequence is CASSGWGTPNYGYTF. CDR3 bases: TGTGCCAGCAGCGGGTGGGGGACTCCTAACTATGGCTACACCTTC. This chain connects TRBV9 to TRBJ1-2; D might be TRBD1 (5 bases). V lost 3 bases and J 0 bases, leaving 12 bases between the germline ends. This CDR3 is built from 15 residues. Germline V gene sequence: CDR1 SGDLS, CDR2 YYNGEE. Full variable domain (rest looked up from reference TRBV9 and TRBJ1-2): DSGVTQTPKHLITATGQRVTLRCSPRSGDLSVYWYQQSLDQGLQFLIQYYNGEERAKGNILERFSAQQFPDLHSELNLSSLELGDSALYFCASSGWGTPNYGYTFGSGTRLTVV.

V and J are TRBV5-5 and TRBJ2-7, with D possibly being TRBD1 (5 bases). This CDR3 has 13 amino acids. The V gene lost 5 bases and the J gene lost 1 base, with 10 bases spanning the gap. The germline gives CDR1 SGHKS, CDR2 YYEKEE (reference sequence). The CDR3 region has the DNA TGTGCCAGCAGACGACAGTTTTCCTACGAGCAGTACTTC. It translates to CASRRQFSYEQYF.

The chain recombines TRBV13 with TRBJ2-3; TRBD2 matches at 8 bases. This CDR3 has 15 amino acids. Unmatched junction bases numbered 5, after V lost 3 bases and J lost 3 bases. Looked up from germline, CDR1 is PRHDT and CDR2 is FYEKMQ (reference sequence). CDR3 nucleotide sequence: TGTGCCAGCAGCTTGTCGGCGGGAGGTACAGATACGCAGTATTTT. Translation gives CASSLSAGGTDTQYF. Combining the CDR3 with reference TRBV13 and TRBJ2-3 gives the whole variable domain AAGVIQSPRHLIKEKRETATLKCYPIPRHDTVYWYQQGPGQDPQFLISFYEKMQSDKGSIPDRFSAQQFSDYHSELNMSSLELGDSALYFCASSLSAGGTDTQYFGPGTRLTVL.

The chain employs TRBV7-2 and TRBJ1-6, with 10 bases aligning to TRBD1. The CDR3 loop spans 18 amino acids. With 4 bases clipped from V and 0 bases from J, the junction kept 6 bases outside the gene matches. Germline values: CDR1 SGHTA, CDR2 FQGNSA. The CDR3 is CASSWDRGATSYNSPLHF. The CDR3 coding sequence is TGTGCCAGCAGCTGGGACAGGGGCGCAACCTCCTATAATTCACCCCTCCACTTT.

This clone was observed a handful of times. The rearrangement joins TRBV6-4 to TRBJ1-1; 8 nucleotides align to TRBD1. V was pared by 0 bases and J by 4 bases, with 7 bases of the junction left unmatched. CDR3 size: 16 residues. CDR1 and CDR2 (germline): MRHNA, SNTAGT. The CDR3, as DNA: TGTGCCAGCAGTGACTCGCCCGGACAGGGTACCACTGAAGCTTTCTTT. Translated, it gives CASSDSPGQGTTEAFF.

This clone was seen once. V and J are TRBV28 and TRBJ1-5; 10 bases are a match to TRBD1. This CDR3 has 14 residues. V trimming: 4 bases; J trimming: 5 bases; junction bases outside the gene matches: 2. Per the germline V gene, CDR1 is MDHEN and CDR2 is SYDVKM. DNA of the CDR3: TGTGCCAGCAGTTCCGGACAGGGGGATCAGCCCCAGCATTTT. Translating gives CASSSGQGDQPQHF.

The chain carries TRBV9 and TRBJ2-3, with 10 bases aligning to TRBD2. The germline V gene encodes CDR1 SGDLS and CDR2 YYNGEE. V lost 5 bases, J lost 4 bases, and 7 bases stayed unmatched. The length of the CDR3 is 15 residues. The DNA of the CDR3 is TGTGCCAGCAGAAAAAGCGGGGGGGCCGCAGATACGCAGTATTTT. As protein: CASRKSGGAADTQYF. The variable domain in full, completed from reference TRBV9 and TRBJ2-3, reads DSGVTQTPKHLITATGQRVTLRCSPRSGDLSVYWYQQSLDQGLQFLIQYYNGEERAKGNILERFSAQQFPDLHSELNLSSLELGDSALYFCASRKSGGAADTQYFGPGTRLTVL.

The genes are TRBV5-1 and TRBJ2-3, with D tentatively TRBD2 (5 bases). CDR1 SGHRS and CDR2 YFSETQ come from the germline V gene. The CDR3 contains 14 residues. Between the trimmed V and J ends, which lost 4 bases and 2 bases, there was a span of 11 bases. CDR3: CASSIASPTDTQYF. The CDR3 coding sequence is TGCGCCAGCAGCATAGCGTCCCCCACAGATACGCAGTATTTT.